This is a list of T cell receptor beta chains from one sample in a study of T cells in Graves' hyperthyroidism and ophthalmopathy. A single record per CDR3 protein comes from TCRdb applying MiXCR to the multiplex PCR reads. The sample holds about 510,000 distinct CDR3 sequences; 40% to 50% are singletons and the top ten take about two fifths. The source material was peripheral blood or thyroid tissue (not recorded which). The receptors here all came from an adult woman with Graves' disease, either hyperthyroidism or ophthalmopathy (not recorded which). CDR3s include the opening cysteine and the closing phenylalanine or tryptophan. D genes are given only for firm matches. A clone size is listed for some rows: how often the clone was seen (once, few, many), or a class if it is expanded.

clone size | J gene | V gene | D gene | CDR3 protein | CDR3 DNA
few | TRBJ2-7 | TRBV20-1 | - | CSARAGTHRSYEQYF | TGCAGTGCTAGAGCAGGGACTCACAGGTCCTACGAGCAGTACTTC
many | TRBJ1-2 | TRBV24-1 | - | CATEGRDYGYTF | TGTGCCACCGAAGGCAGGGACTATGGCTACACCTTC
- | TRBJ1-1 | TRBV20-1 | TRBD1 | CSATRTGVGNTEAFF | TGCAGTGCTACAAGGACAGGGGTTGGAAACACTGAAGCTTTCTTT
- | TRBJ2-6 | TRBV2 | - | CASRGGANVLTF | TGTGCCAGCAGGGGTGGGGCCAACGTCCTGACTTTC
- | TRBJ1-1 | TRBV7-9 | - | CASSLAGGKTEAFF | TGTGCCAGCAGCTTAGCGGGAGGGAAAACTGAAGCTTTCTTT
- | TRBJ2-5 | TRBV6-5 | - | CASSYLSLVGEQTQYF | TGTGCCAGCAGTTACTTAAGCCTAGTAGGGGAGCAGACCCAGTACTTC
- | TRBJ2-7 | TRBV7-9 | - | CASSLRRGKYEQYF | TGTGCCAGCAGTTTACGGCGAGGAAAATACGAGCAGTACTTC
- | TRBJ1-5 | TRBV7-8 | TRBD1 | CASSSIRDSHRNQPQHF | TGTGCCAGCAGTTCGATCCGGGACAGCCATCGCAATCAGCCCCAGCATTTT
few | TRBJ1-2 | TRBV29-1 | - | CSVDQGFYGYTF | TGCAGCGTTGATCAGGGGTTCTATGGCTACACCTTC
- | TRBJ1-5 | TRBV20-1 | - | CSARGGENGPQHF | TGCAGTGCTAGAGGAGGGGAGAACGGCCCCCAGCATTTT
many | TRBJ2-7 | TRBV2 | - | CASRYNRVEQYF | TGTGCCAGCAGATACAACAGGGTGGAGCAGTACTTC
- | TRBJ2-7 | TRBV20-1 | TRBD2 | CSARGAGAYEQYF | TGCAGTGCTAGAGGAGCGGGAGCCTACGAGCAGTACTTC
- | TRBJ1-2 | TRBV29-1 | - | CSVDTGRGYTF | TGCAGCGTCGACACCGGGCGGGGCTACACCTTC
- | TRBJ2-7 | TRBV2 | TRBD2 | CASSGLAGGSWEQYF | TGTGCCAGCTCGGGACTAGCGGGAGGATCTTGGGAGCAGTACTTC
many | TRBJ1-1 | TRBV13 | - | CASSQYRKGTEAFF | TGTGCCAGCAGCCAATACAGGAAGGGAACTGAAGCTTTCTTT
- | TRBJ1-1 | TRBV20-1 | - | CSALTEAFF | TGCAGTGCCCTAACTGAAGCTTTCTTT
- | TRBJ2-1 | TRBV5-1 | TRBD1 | CASSRQGVYNEQFF | TGCGCCAGCAGCCGACAGGGGGTTTACAATGAGCAGTTCTTC
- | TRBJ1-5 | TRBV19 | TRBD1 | CASKSLGQGWQPQHF | TGTGCCAGTAAGTCGTTAGGACAGGGCTGGCAGCCCCAGCATTTT
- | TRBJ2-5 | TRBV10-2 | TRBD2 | CATGLAPSSAQYF | TGTGCCACCGGACTAGCGCCCTCTTCGGCCCAGTACTTC
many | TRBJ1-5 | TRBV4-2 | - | CASSQVRDNQPQHF | TGTGCCAGCAGCCAAGTCAGGGACAATCAGCCCCAGCATTTT
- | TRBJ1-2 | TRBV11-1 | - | CASSLLGGSVIDYTF | TGTGCCAGCAGCTTGCTGGGAGGGAGTGTCATCGACTACACCTTC
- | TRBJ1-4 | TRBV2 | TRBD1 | CASCPGGTGSEKLFF | TGTGCCAGCTGCCCCGGCGGGACAGGGTCTGAAAAACTGTTTTTT
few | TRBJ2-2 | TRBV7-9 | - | CASSHRDRELFF | TGTGCCAGCAGCCACCGGGACAGGGAGCTGTTTTTT
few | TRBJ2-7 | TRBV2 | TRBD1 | CASNGGQTYYEQYF | TGTGCCAGCAATGGGGGACAGACTTACTACGAGCAGTACTTC
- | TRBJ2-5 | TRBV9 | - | CASSEGPRSETQYF | TGTGCCAGCAGTGAGGGTCCCCGGTCGGAGACCCAGTACTTC
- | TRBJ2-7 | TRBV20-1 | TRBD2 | CSAQRSGSNGEQYF | TGCAGTGCTCAACGGAGCGGGAGCAACGGCGAGCAGTACTTC
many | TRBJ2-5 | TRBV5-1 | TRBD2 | CASSASGRPQETQYF | TGCGCCAGCAGCGCTAGCGGGAGACCCCAAGAGACCCAGTACTTC
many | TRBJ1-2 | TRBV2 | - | CASSVDVGNYGYTF | TGTGCCAGCAGTGTGGATGTCGGAAACTATGGCTACACCTTC
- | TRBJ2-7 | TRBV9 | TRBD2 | CASSAGLGHYAQYF | TGTGCCAGCAGCGCCGGACTAGGACACTACGCGCAGTACTTC
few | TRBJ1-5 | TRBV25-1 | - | CASSGLTGEQPQHF | TGTGCCAGCAGTGGATTGACAGGAGAGCAGCCCCAGCATTTT
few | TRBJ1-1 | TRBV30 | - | CAWDGGFGGEAFF | TGTGCCTGGGACGGGGGGTTTGGAGGTGAAGCTTTCTTT
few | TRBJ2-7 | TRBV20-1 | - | CSAIPRAAYEQYF | TGCAGTGCTATACCCAGGGCGGCCTACGAGCAGTACTTC
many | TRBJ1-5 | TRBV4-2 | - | CASSQGADYSNQPQHF | TGTGCCAGCAGCCAAGGGGCAGACTATAGCAATCAGCCCCAGCATTTT
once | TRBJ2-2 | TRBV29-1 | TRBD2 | CSVTLAGGIKGSPTGELFF | TGCAGCGTTACACTAGCGGGAGGGATCAAGGGTTCGCCGACCGGGGAGCTGTTTTTT
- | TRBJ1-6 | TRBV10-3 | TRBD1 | CAIRPGQEENSPLHF | TGTGCCATCAGACCCGGACAGGAAGAGAATTCACCCCTCCACTTT
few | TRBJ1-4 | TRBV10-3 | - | CAISESTRDRNEKLFF | TGTGCCATCAGTGAGTCGACCAGAGACCGTAATGAAAAACTGTTTTTT
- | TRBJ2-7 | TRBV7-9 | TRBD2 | CASSSTSGVYEQYF | TGTGCCAGCAGCTCGACTAGCGGGGTCTACGAGCAGTACTTC
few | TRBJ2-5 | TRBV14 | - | CASTGPGGTQYF | TGTGCCAGCACGGGACCAGGAGGGACCCAGTACTTC
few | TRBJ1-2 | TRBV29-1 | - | CSVEGLGNYGYTF | TGCAGCGTTGAAGGGTTGGGGAACTATGGCTACACCTTC
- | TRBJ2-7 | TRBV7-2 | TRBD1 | CASSSDRDTYEQYF | TGTGCCAGCAGCTCGGACAGGGACACGTACGAGCAGTACTTC
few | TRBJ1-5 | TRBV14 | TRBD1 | CASSNGQGRNQPQHF | TGTGCCAGCAGCAACGGACAGGGGAGAAATCAGCCCCAGCATTTT
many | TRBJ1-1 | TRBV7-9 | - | CASSSRRGNTEAFF | TGTGCCAGCAGCTCGAGACGAGGGAACACTGAAGCTTTCTTT
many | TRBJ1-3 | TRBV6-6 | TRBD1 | CASSPGQANPGNTIYF | TGTGCCAGCAGCCCGGGACAGGCCAACCCTGGAAACACCATATATTTT